Reported below is one T cell receptor (beta chain). This clone was counted a few times. Its antigen target is currently unknown. The input lacks base qualities; no much larger clone sits a single base away. This specimen comes from a study of OX40 agonist ivuxolimab in advanced cancers. Concerning the study at large: Ivuxolimab was a fully human IgG2 agonistic monoclonal antibody targeting the costimulatory receptor OX40 (CD134). Intravenous ivuxolimab was administered to patients every 2 weeks at six dose levels: 0.01, 0.1, 0.3, 1.5, 3 and 10 mg/kg. Of the approximately 50 patients in dose escalation, about 20 had hepatocellular carcinoma, approximately 15 had melanoma, 9 had renal cell carcinoma and 9 had head and neck cancer. A male proportion of 82.7% and a mean age of 60 years, ranging from roughly 23 to 80, were recorded for the dose-escalation cohort. Patients were allowed to have had prior anti-PD-1, anti-PD-L1 or anti-CTLA-4 therapy, and 40% of the dose-escalation patients had previously received checkpoint inhibitors. Partial responses were achieved by three dose-escalation patients, of whom one had hepatocellular carcinoma and two had cutaneous melanoma. The point of sequencing TCRbeta in the periphery was to test whether ivuxolimab changed TCR sequence diversity and drove clonal T-cell expansion. The paper describes the monotherapy dose-escalation part (N of about 50 patients) of the phase I trial of ivuxolimab.

CDR1 and CDR2 (SGHVS, FNYEAQ) derive from the germline V gene. Reading from cysteine to phenylalanine, the CDR3 counts 12 amino acids. The entry retains the CDR3 DNA only, 36 bases that are in frame from base 1. The junction shows trimming of 5 bases on V and 3 bases on J, plus 5 bases between the germline ends. Points the paper makes about the study in general: Low levels of normalized T-cell clonal expansion were also shown by some nonresponding patients. The antigen specificity of the clonally expanded peripheral T cells was not determined. At doses from 0.1 to 3.0 mg/kg, clonal expansion was seen in both CD4+ and CD8+ blood T cells between baseline and week 6. Partial responders in the 0.1-3.0 mg/kg groups had among the lowest normalized peripheral clonal expansion, especially among CD8+ T cells. On average, CD8+ T cells showed more expanded clones than CD4+ T cells after ivuxolimab.

The trial excluded patients who had a history of autoimmune disease or who were on systemic immunosuppression. Peripheral blood for TCR sequencing was drawn from every dose cohort at baseline, at cycle 4 day 1 and at cycle 7 day 1. The samples were drawn from a first-in-human, open-label, multicenter phase I dose-escalation trial of ivuxolimab. Adults with locally advanced or metastatic melanoma, renal cell, hepatocellular, or head and neck squamous cell carcinoma were enrolled in the trial. Before TCR sequencing, CD4+ T cells and CD8+ T cells from peripheral blood were sorted into separate populations. Genomic DNA was isolated from the sorted cells so that the TCRbeta CDR3 region could be sequenced. TCRbeta CDR3 regions were sequenced using the immunoSEQ Assay. TCRdb obtained this table from immuneACCESS and retained in-frame rearrangements with V and J assigned. These tables miss some clones; where compared with another copy, unresolved V genes account for less than half of the shortfall, and the remainder is unexplained. This sample lists around 46,000 clones; more than 75% were detected once. The ten most abundant clones make up approximately 16% of the sample.

This receptor was taken from an adult with an advanced solid tumor such as melanoma, head and neck, liver or kidney cancer. The chain links TRBV7-6 with TRBJ1-3; the D gene identity is not certain. Sequenced here: CD4+ or CD8+ T cells sorted from blood, sampled in a trial of the OX40 agonist ivuxolimab. The CDR3 in this case is CASSPLGNTIYF. The sequenced DNA: TGTGCCAGCAGCCCACTTGGAAACACCATATATTTT. Joined to the reference TRBV7-6 and TRBJ1-3 proteins, this CDR3 gives the full variable domain: GAGVSQSPRYKVTKRGQDVALRCDPISGHVSLYWYRQALGQGPEFLTYFNYEAQQDKSGLPNDRFSAERPEGSISTLTIQRTEQRDSAMYRCASSPLGNTIYFGEGSWLTVV.